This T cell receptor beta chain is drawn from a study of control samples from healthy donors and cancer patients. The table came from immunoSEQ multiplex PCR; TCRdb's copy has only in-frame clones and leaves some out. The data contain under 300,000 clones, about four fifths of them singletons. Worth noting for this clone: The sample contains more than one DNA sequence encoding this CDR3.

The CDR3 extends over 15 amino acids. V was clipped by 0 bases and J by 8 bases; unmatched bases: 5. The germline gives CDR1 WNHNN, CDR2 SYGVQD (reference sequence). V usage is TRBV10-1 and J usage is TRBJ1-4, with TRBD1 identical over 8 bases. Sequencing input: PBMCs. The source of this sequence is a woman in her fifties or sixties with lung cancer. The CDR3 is CASSESGQGGEKLFF. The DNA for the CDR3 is TGCGCCAGCAGTGAGTCCGGACAGGGAGGAGAAAAACTGTTTTTT.